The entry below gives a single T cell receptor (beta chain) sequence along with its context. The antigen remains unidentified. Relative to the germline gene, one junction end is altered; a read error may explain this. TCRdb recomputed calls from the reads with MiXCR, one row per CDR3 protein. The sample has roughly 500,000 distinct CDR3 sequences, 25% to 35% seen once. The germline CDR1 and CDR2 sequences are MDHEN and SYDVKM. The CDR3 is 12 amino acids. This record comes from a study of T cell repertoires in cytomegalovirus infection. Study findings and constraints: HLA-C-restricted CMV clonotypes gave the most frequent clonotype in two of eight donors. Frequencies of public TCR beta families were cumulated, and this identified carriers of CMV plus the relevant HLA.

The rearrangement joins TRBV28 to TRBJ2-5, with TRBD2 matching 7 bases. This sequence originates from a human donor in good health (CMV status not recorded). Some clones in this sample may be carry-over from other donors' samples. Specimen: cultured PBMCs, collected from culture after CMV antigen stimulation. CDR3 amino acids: CGSSREDSLQYF. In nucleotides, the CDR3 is TGTGGCAGCAGTCGGGAGGACTCGCTCCAGTACTTC.